These 28 T cell receptor beta chains came from one sample sequenced in a study of CD8+CD57+ T cells in acquired aplastic anemia. Genomic DNA constituted the template upon which TCR beta VDJ and CDR3 profiling was performed. One entry per CDR3 protein results from TCRdb running MiXCR on the reads. The sample has about 420,000 distinct CDR3 sequences, 55% to 75% seen once. Sequenced input: sorted CD4+, CD8+, or CD8+CD57+ T cells (not recorded which) from PBMCs. These receptors came from a human donor in good health, serving as a control.

In the case of this clonotype: No conserved phenylalanine or tryptophan ends this CDR3, so it is likely a read error. The DNA is omitted, as the CDR3 cannot be located on it reliably, and the CDR3 follows TCRdb's listing. The rearrangement joins TRBV7-2 to TRBJ1-5; the table's D call of TRBD1 was not tested on the DNA. CDR1 is SGHTA and CDR2 is FQGNSA in the germline V gene. The length of the CDR3 is 13 amino acids, counting both ends. The CDR3 region is CASSLGTDRHTFG.

In its sample, this clonotype was seen many times. The genes are TRBV6-5 and TRBJ1-1; D is perhaps TRBD1 (5 bases). Between the trimmed V and J ends, which lost 5 bases and 9 bases, there was a span of 10 bases. Germline CDR1 reads MNHEY; CDR2 reads SVGAGI. This CDR3 comprises 11 residues. In DNA, the CDR3 is TGTGCCAGCAGTGACAGATTACAAGCTTTCTTT. It encodes CASSDRLQAFF.

The CDR3 sequence is CSVTIPGGTEGAYEQYF. CDR3 nucleotides: TGCAGCGTTACAATCCCGGGAGGGACGGAGGGCGCCTACGAGCAGTACTTC. V is TRBV20-1 and J is TRBJ2-7, with TRBD2 identical over 8 bases. The CDR3 loop spans 17 amino acids. Germline V gene lookup returns CDR1 DFQATT and CDR2 SNEGSKA (reference sequence).

With regard to this clonotype: One junction end disagrees with the germline gene, perhaps due to a read error. CDR3 protein: CASSVRDVAYEQSF. Written as DNA, the CDR3 is TGTGCCAGCAGCGTCCGGGACGTAGCCTACGAGCAGTCCTTC. The chain joins TRBV9 to TRBJ1-2; weak D call: TRBD1 (5 bases). CDR1 is SGDLS, CDR2 YYNGEE, per germline. The CDR3 sequence is 14 residues long.

The J gene is TRBJ2-2, the V gene TRBV20-1, with D possibly matching TRBD2 (5 bases). V dropped 5 bases and J dropped 5 bases, with 12 bases sitting between them. Germline lookup yields CDR1 DFQATT and CDR2 SNEGSKA (reference sequence). The CDR3 sequence is 13 residues long. CDR3 loop: CSAAIEGTGELFF. CDR3 in DNA: TGCAGTGCTGCCATCGAGGGAACCGGGGAGCTGTTTTTT.

About this clonotype: This CDR3 is missing its conserved last phenylalanine or tryptophan, likely due to a read error. No DNA is shown, since the ends of the CDR3 on it are uncertain; the CDR3 is the one TCRdb lists. V gene TRBV29-1 combines with J gene TRBJ2-3. CDR1 and CDR2 (germline): SQVTM, ANQGSEA. The CDR3 is 10 residues long, counting both termini. This CDR3 reads CSVGEDTQDQ.

In the case of this clonotype: A junction boundary mismatches the germline segment, possibly from a read error. V gene TRBV14 combines with J gene TRBJ2-1; 8 bases line up with TRBD1. Per the germline V gene, CDR1 is SGHDN and CDR2 is FVKESK. The CDR3 runs to 14 residues. The CDR3 nucleotides are TGTGCCAGCAGAATCGGGGACAGGTTCTACTTCGGGCTCTTC. Protein: CASRIGDRFYFGLF.

With regard to this clonotype: Germline is not matched at one junction end, which may reflect a read error. This chain joins TRBV7-2 and TRBJ2-1; 7 nucleotides line up with TRBD1. Germline CDR1 SGHTA, CDR2 FQGNSA. CDR3 length equals 14 residues. The CDR3 region has the DNA TGTGCCAGCAGCGCGGACAGGTCCACTGAAGCTTTCTTTTTC. Its protein is CASSADRSTEAFFF.

CDR3 region: CASSPVRGDYGYTF. CDR3 nucleotides: TGTGCCAGCAGCCCAGTCCGAGGGGACTATGGCTACACCTTC. V and J are TRBV12-3 or TRBV12-4 and TRBJ1-2, with D perhaps TRBD1 (5 bases). This CDR3 contains 14 residues. Trimming stripped 6 bases from V and 3 bases from J, with 14 bases between.

This clonotype was counted at least ten times. This chain joins TRBV18 and TRBJ1-4; D might be TRBD1 (6 bases). There are 15 residues in the CDR3. Trimming took off 1 base at V and 5 bases at J, with 11 bases between the two ends. The germline CDR1 and CDR2 sequences are KGHSH and LQKENI. CDR3: CASSPRIGQNEKLFF. The DNA for the CDR3 is TGTGCCAGCTCACCACGTATAGGACAGAATGAAAAACTGTTTTTT.

This clonotype was found a few times. This rearrangement joins TRBV13 to TRBJ2-7; perhaps TRBD1 as D (6 bases). CDR1 is PRHDT and CDR2 is FYEKMQ in the germline V gene (reference sequence). V was pared by 8 bases and J by 2 bases, with 13 bases between. This CDR3 is 13 amino acids long. The CDR3 nucleotides are TGTGCCAGCGGGCGGACAGAAACCTACGAGCAGTACTTC. Its protein is CASGRTETYEQYF. Complete variable domain (other parts from reference TRBV13 and TRBJ2-7): AAGVIQSPRHLIKEKRETATLKCYPIPRHDTVYWYQQGPGQDPQFLISFYEKMQSDKGSIPDRFSAQQFSDYHSELNMSSLELGDSALYFCASGRTETYEQYFGPGTRLTVT.

J is TRBJ1-1 and V is TRBV9; 7 nucleotides match TRBD1. With 5 bases clipped from V and 4 bases from J, the junction kept 5 bases outside the gene matches. The CDR3 is made up of 13 amino acids. CDR1 and CDR2 (germline): SGDLS, YYNGEE. This CDR3 is CASRTGESTEAFF. Written as DNA, the CDR3 is TGTGCCAGCAGAACAGGGGAGAGCACTGAAGCTTTCTTT.

Notes on this clonotype: Sequence at one end of the junction differs from germline and may be a read error. V is TRBV10-2 and J is TRBJ2-7, with a possible D match to TRBD2 (5 bases). Germline assignment: CDR1 WSHSY and CDR2 SAAADI. This CDR3 has 15 amino acids. The CDR3, as DNA: TGTGCCAGCAGCTTCCGCGGAGCGGTGGATGACGAGCAGTACTTC. This gives the protein CASSFRGAVDDEQYF.

This CDR3 is CASSVRAPPLALYF. DNA for the CDR3: TGTGCCAGCAGCGTCAGGGCGCCTCCACTTGCCCTATATTTT. V and J are TRBV7-3 and TRBJ1-3; the D gene is possibly TRBD1 (5 bases). This CDR3 comprises 14 residues. The germline V gene has CDR1 SGHTA and CDR2 FQGTGA. V lost 5 bases and J lost 14, with 22 bases in between. Filled out from reference TRBV7-3 and TRBJ1-3, the complete variable domain reads GAGVSQTPSNKVTEKGKYVELRCDPISGHTALYWYRQSLGQGPEFLIYFQGTGAADDSGLPNDRFFAVRPEGSVSTLKIQRTERGDSAVYLCASSVRAPPLALYFGEGSWLTVV.

The sample holds one count of this clonotype. The chain joins TRBV20-1 to TRBJ2-2; D could derive from TRBD1 or TRBD2 (5 bases each). Trimming removed 2 bases at V and 0 bases at J, with 16 bases between. CDR1 is DFQATT and CDR2 is SNEGSKA in the germline V gene (reference sequence). The CDR3 length is 17 residues. In DNA form, the CDR3 reads TGCAGTGCTAGAATCGACAATCTGGGGGCGAACACCGGGGAGCTGTTTTTT. Its protein is CSARIDNLGANTGELFF.

The J gene is TRBJ2-5, the V gene TRBV5-4; TRBD1 is a possible D gene (5 bases). The germline gives CDR1 SGHNT, CDR2 YYREEE (reference sequence). The length of the CDR3 is 14 residues. The V gene lost 0 bases and the J gene lost 2 bases, with 8 bases spanning the gap. CDR3 sequence (DNA): TGTGCCAGCAGCTTGGCGACAGAACAAGAGACCCAGTACTTC. The encoded protein is CASSLATEQETQYF.

Comments on this clonotype: A much bigger clone sits one base away, suggesting this may be a read error. The V and J genes are TRBV4-1 and TRBJ1-4; D gene ambiguous. Germline V gene sequence: CDR1 MGHRA, CDR2 YSYEKL. V lost 0 bases to trimming and J lost 7 bases, with 6 bases between them. The CDR3 has 13 residues. In DNA form, the CDR3 reads TGCGCCAGCAGCCAAGAGTGGGGTGAAAAACTGTTTTTT. The encoded protein is CASSQEWGEKLFF.

V and J are TRBV7-3 and TRBJ1-5, with D perhaps matching TRBD1 (5 bases). The CDR3 is made up of 15 amino acids. V dropped 5 bases and J dropped 15 bases, with 26 bases sitting between them. Germline CDR1 reads SGHTA; CDR2 reads FQGTGA. In DNA, the CDR3 is TGTGCCAGCAGCGTCGGGGCAGGCGGCAATCAGTCCACGCATTTT. Translation gives CASSVGAGGNQSTHF.

V and J are TRBV9 and TRBJ1-2; no clear D gene. The CDR3 contains 15 residues. Germline assignment: CDR1 SGDLS and CDR2 YYNGEE. Trimming cost V 5 bases and J 3 bases, with 17 bases left between them. CDR3 sequence: CASSRDLSGDYGYTF. The DNA for the CDR3 is TGTGCCAGCAGTAGAGATCTTAGCGGGGACTATGGCTACACCTTC.

For this clonotype: The CDR3 does not close with the conserved phenylalanine or tryptophan, likely indicating a read error. The chain joins TRBV20-1 to TRBJ2-1, with TRBD2 as a possible D gene (7 bases). V lost 7 bases and J lost 8, with 24 bases in between. Germline V gives CDR1 DFQATT, CDR2 SNEGSKA (reference sequence). There are 15 residues in the CDR3. The CDR3 DNA reads as TGCAGTGTAACTAGCGTTGGGGGGCGATCCGATGAGCAGTTCCTC. Its translation: CSVTSVGGRSDEQFL.

This clonotype showed up many times. CDR3 in DNA: TGTGCCAGCAGCGCCTCCTACGAGCAGTACTTC. This translates into CASSASYEQYF. The rearrangement uses TRBV12-3 or TRBV12-4 and TRBJ2-7; unclear D gene. The CDR3 consists of 11 residues. V was cut by 6 bases and J by 0 bases, with 3 bases left in between.

This clonotype was picked up many times. The chain is built from TRBV20-1 and TRBJ1-1; 12 bases match TRBD1. CDR3 length equals 14 residues. Trimming took 6 bases from V and 3 from J; bases not matched to a gene: 5. The V gene's germline CDR1 is DFQATT and CDR2 SNEGSKA (reference sequence). Written as DNA, the CDR3 is TGCAGTGCCCGGGACAGGGGGCGCGACACTGAAGCTTTCTTT. As protein: CSARDRGRDTEAFF.

The chain uses TRBV11-1 and TRBJ2-7, with TRBD1 matching 8 bases. Germline CDR1 SGHAT, CDR2 FQDESV (reference sequence). CDR3 length equals 16 residues. With V trimmed by 4 bases and J by 4 bases, 12 bases remained unmatched. The CDR3 sequence: CASSSSLRTGRYEQYF. The CDR3, as DNA: TGTGCCAGCAGCTCCAGCCTACGGACAGGGCGATACGAGCAGTACTTC.

About this clonotype itself: Compared with germline, one end of the junction differs, possibly owing to a read error. The CDR3 sequence is CASSDSNYDYTF. CDR3 in DNA: TGTGCCAGCAGTGATTCGAACTATGACTACACCTTC. V usage is TRBV2 and J usage is TRBJ1-2; D remains ambiguous. From germline, CDR1 is SNHLY and CDR2 FYNNEI. There are 12 residues in the CDR3.

The rearrangement uses TRBV9 and TRBJ2-1; TRBD2 is a possible D gene (7 bases). V was cut by 3 bases and J by 1 base, with 17 bases left in between. The length of the CDR3 is 17 residues. Germline V gene lookup returns CDR1 SGDLS and CDR2 YYNGEE. CDR3 in amino acids: CASSEGGGGFSYNEQFF. For the CDR3, the DNA is TGTGCCAGCAGCGAGGGGGGGGGGGGGTTTTCCTACAATGAGCAGTTCTTC.

The table lists this clonotype with many counts. The gene calls are TRBV9 and TRBJ2-5; 12 bases fit TRBD2. Trimming at V came to 4 bases and at J to 3 bases, leaving 4 bases not matched to a gene. CDR1 and CDR2 from the germline V gene are SGDLS and YYNGEE. The CDR3 consists of 15 residues. DNA of the CDR3: TGTGCCAGCAGCCCGAGGACTAGCGGGGAAGAGACCCAGTACTTC. Translated, it gives CASSPRTSGEETQYF.

The rearrangement uses TRBV11-2 and TRBJ1-5; D perhaps matches TRBD1 (6 bases). CDR3 length: 16 amino acids. Germline V CDR1 and CDR2: SGHAT, FQNNGV. Trimming took off 1 base at V and 0 bases at J, with 10 bases between the two ends. The CDR3 DNA reads as TGTGCCAGCAGCTTAGGCACAGGGACTAGCAATCAGCCCCAGCATTTT. This translates into CASSLGTGTSNQPQHF. The complete variable domain, with remaining parts taken from reference TRBV11-2 and TRBJ1-5, reads EAGVAQSPRYKIIEKRQSVAFWCNPISGHATLYWYQQILGQGPKLLIQFQNNGVVDDSQLPKDRFSAERLKGVDSTLKIQPAKLEDSAVYLCASSLGTGTSNQPQHFGDGTRLSIL.

At least ten counts were recorded for this clonotype. The chain recombines TRBV6-1 with TRBJ1-2; the match to TRBD1 covers 7 bases. Germline CDR1 MNHNS, CDR2 SASEGT. With 3 bases clipped from V and 4 bases from J, the junction kept 8 bases outside the gene matches. The length of the CDR3 is 15 residues. The CDR3 region is CASSDAGGIGYGYTF. For the CDR3, the DNA is TGTGCCAGCAGTGATGCAGGGGGTATTGGCTATGGCTACACCTTC.